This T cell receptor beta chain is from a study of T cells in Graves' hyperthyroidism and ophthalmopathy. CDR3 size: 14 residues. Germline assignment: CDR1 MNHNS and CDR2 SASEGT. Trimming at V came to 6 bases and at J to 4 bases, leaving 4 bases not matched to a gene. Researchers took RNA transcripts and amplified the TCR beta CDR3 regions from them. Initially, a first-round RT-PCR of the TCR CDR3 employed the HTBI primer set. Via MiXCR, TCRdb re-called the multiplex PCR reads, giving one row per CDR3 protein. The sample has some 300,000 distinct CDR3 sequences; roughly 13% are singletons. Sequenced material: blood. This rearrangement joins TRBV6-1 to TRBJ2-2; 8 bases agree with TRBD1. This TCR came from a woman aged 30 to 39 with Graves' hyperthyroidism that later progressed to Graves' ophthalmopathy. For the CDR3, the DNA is TGTGCCAGCAGACCCACAGGGGGCACCGGGGAGCTGTTTTTT. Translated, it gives CASRPTGGTGELFF.